Listed here is a single T cell receptor (beta chain). Many counts were recorded for this clonotype. Its binding antigen is unknown. The sample holds no much larger clone one base away, and base qualities are not on file. Libraries of naive CD8 T cells were built from anywhere between about 19,000 and 1,000,000 sorted cells, with 10%, 30% or 50% of the purified RNA used. Naive CD8 T cells were FACS-sorted as CD8+CD4-CCR7+CD45RA+ on a BD FACSAria II into RLT Plus buffer. Approximately 9 TCR copies' worth of Jurkat RNA were spiked into roughly 17,000-1,100,000 naive CD8 T cell samples to test detection sensitivity. Enrichment of CD8 T cells was performed with RosetteSep CD8+ T Cell Enrichment Cocktail and Ficoll-Paque, after which ACK red cell lysis was carried out. This sample is part of a study of molecular identifiers for immune sequencing clone quantification (dated by TCRdb to 2016 to 2018). Regarding the research as a whole: For a replicate experiment, RNA from approximately 20,000 or 98,000 naive CD8 T cells was divided into five aliquots, and four of the five aliquots were sequenced. CD8 T cells were used in a methods study to benchmark molecular-identifier clustering-based TCR repertoire sequencing (MIDCIRS) and TCR RNA copy counting. The full study reports these points: When barcode sub-clustering was not used, chimeric consensus sequences inflated TCR diversity, with chimeras reaching as high as 47%. Modeling estimated 2.5 to 3 recovered TCR RNA copies per cell, compared with around 9.7 by digital PCR, which implies about 32% capture efficiency. Clones above 20 RNA copies held over 97% of molecules in CMV-specific effector cells but under 1% in naive cells. Highly expanded clone sizes could be underestimated if identical TCR molecules share a barcode. Spiked-in Jurkat TCR RNA equal to a single cell's worth was reported to be detectable even within one million naive CD8 T cells. Spiked-in Jurkat TCR RNA (around 9 copies' worth), which is not part of the donor repertoire, was contained in the naive libraries.

Library preparation employed PCR. Sequencing took place on an Illumina HiSeq 4000. Bulk TCR libraries were generated as previously described, with the TCR primers listed in Table S5 used. The Qiagen AllPrep DNA/RNA kit was used to purify total RNA. Before any analysis, reads coming from multiple sequencing runs of the same library were combined into one pool. As for how the authors treated the data: Reads were retained only if the reads had an exact TCR constant sequence, and the retained reads were trimmed to 150 nt and grouped according to their 12-nt molecular barcodes. Within each barcode group, reads were sub-clustered at a 15% Levenshtein threshold, and quality-weighted consensus sequences were built per RNA molecule. Non-functional sequences were filtered out, along with any lower-count sequence sitting one edit away from another sequence. Barcode sub-clusters with fewer than 20% of the maximum read count were removed, based on fitting two negative binomial distributions. TCRdb itself trimmed the public reads at Q25 with fastp, ran MiXCR and retained productive beta chains. CDR3 protein duplicates are merged, each entry listing the most common genes and DNA. These V and J calls rely on TCRdb rather than the paper's analysis. The sample table shows 50,000 or so distinct CDR3 sequences, and approximately 25% are seen once. 1.9% of the sample lies in the top ten.

Sequences MDHEN (CDR1) and SYDVKM (CDR2) are obtained from the germline V gene. Reading from cysteine to phenylalanine, the CDR3 counts 14 amino acids. Only the CDR3 DNA stays, 42 bases, in frame from base 1. The V and J ends are trimmed by 2 bases and 2 bases, leaving 9 bases between them. This clonotype was obtained from a human donor in good health. Some libraries in this study had Jurkat cell RNA spiked in. Sequenced material: naive CD8+ T cells from blood, with Jurkat cell RNA spiked in. Explained via the paper, the cell subset or site label denotes: FACS-sorted CD8+CD4-CCR7+CD45RA+ naive T cells. The chain was built from TRBV28 and TRBJ2-5; the D segment cannot be called with confidence. The encoded CDR3 is CASSLILGQETQYF. The bases read TGTGCCAGCAGTTTAATCTTGGGTCAAGAGACCCAGTACTTC. The CDR3, completed at both ends by the reference TRBV28 and TRBJ2-5 genes, gives the full variable domain DVKVTQSSRYLVKRTGEKVFLECVQDMDHENMFWYRQDPGLGLRLIYFSYDVKMKEKGDIPEGYSVSREKKERFSLILESASTNQTSMYLCASSLILGQETQYFGPGTRLLVL.